This T cell receptor beta chain was captured by sequencing in a study of T cells in Graves' hyperthyroidism and ophthalmopathy. The V and J ends lost 1 base and 4 bases respectively, with 19 bases between them. Germline values: CDR1 DFQATT, CDR2 SNEGSKA (reference sequence). This CDR3 has 16 amino acids. The TCR beta CDR3 regions underwent amplification using RNA transcripts as the source. The TCR CDR3 was amplified in a first-round RT-PCR using the HTBI primer set. TCRdb used MiXCR to reprocess the multiplex PCR reads, holding one entry per CDR3 protein. The profile covers about 400,000 distinct CDR3 sequences, with roughly an eighth appearing a single time and roughly 9.2% taken by the ten largest. The table lists this clonotype with many counts.

Sequencing used blood. V usage is TRBV20-1 and J usage is TRBJ1-1, with D perhaps matching TRBD1 (6 bases). The receptor was derived from a woman between 18 and 29 years old with Graves' hyperthyroidism. The CDR3 DNA follows: TGCAGTGCTAGAGCGGGGAGAGGGGGGGGCGGCACTGAAGCTTTCTTT. Translation gives CSARAGRGGGGTEAFF.